The sequence of this T cell receptor (beta chain) was determined in a study of shared clonotypes between healthy human individuals. The germline V gene has CDR1 SQVTM and CDR2 ANQGSEA. There are 16 residues in the CDR3. Trimming removed 5 bases from V and 5 bases from J, with 24 bases in between. Measured with immunoSEQ multiplex PCR; TCRdb has only the in-frame clones, and not every one. Among fewer than 3 million clones listed, approximately 90% were seen once. The TCR originated in a man between 18 and 29 years old in good health. Some clones in this sample may be carry-over from other donors' samples. Sequencing was performed on naive CD4+ T cells from PBMCs. The subset was: CD45RA+ positively selected. The chain has TRBV29-1 and TRBJ1-1, with D possibly TRBD1 on 5 matching bases. The CDR3 nucleotides read TGCAGCGTTCTGAACCGGGACCCCCGAGGGCTTACTGAAGCTTTCTTT. Translating gives CSVLNRDPRGLTEAFF.